The table lists the clone carrying this TCR beta chain with a count of one. Authors' methods: Amplification of reference gene primers provided the estimated nucleated cell counts. Assay: immunoSEQ multiplex PCR; the TCRdb copy retains only in-frame clones and omits some. The V and J calls and the clone size are those of that table, but D and trimming were determined from the DNA. Found here are 350,000 or so clones, 87% of them singletons; the top ten hold 10%. The Seattle patients, enrolled during active infection, were followed longitudinally. The source of the sample is a study of blood T cell repertoires in COVID-19. Overall study context: Acute and convalescent COVID-19 samples came from the United States, Italy and Spain. In each case, the material was cDNA or gDNA derived from T cells, B-cell-depleted T cells, or PBMCs.

The CDR3 totals 13 residues. Germline loops: CDR1 MGHRA, CDR2 YSYEKL. V lost 2 bases, J lost 6 bases, and 7 bases lay in between. This chain uses TRBV4-1 with TRBJ2-2; D remains unclear. The source is a woman in her 30s with COVID-19, enrolled during active disease. Material for sequencing was peripheral blood. CDR3 residues: CASSQQQSGELFF. The CDR3 DNA reads as TGCGCCAGCAGCCAACAACAATCCGGGGAGCTGTTTTTT.